Presented here are 21 T cell receptor beta chains from one specimen sequenced in a study of OX40 agonist ivuxolimab in advanced cancers. Produced via immunoSEQ multiplex PCR; TCRdb's table is partial and in-frame only. The table has around 80,000 clones, roughly 84% seen once. Material: CD4+ or CD8+ T cells sorted from blood, obtained in a trial of the OX40 agonist ivuxolimab. The receptor set was obtained from an adult with an advanced solid tumor such as melanoma, head and neck, liver or kidney cancer.

This chain's CDR3 is CASSQRQGKRTDTQYF. In DNA, the CDR3 is TGTGCCAGCAGCCAAAGACAGGGTAAAAGGACAGATACGCAGTATTTT. The chain joins TRBV16 to TRBJ2-3; 7 bases align to TRBD1. V was clipped by 2 bases and J by 3 bases; unmatched bases: 8. CDR1 is KGHSY, CDR2 FQNENV, per germline. The CDR3 spans 16 residues.

This chain links TRBV19 with TRBJ1-4; D not resolved. The CDR3 is 13 amino acids. V was trimmed by 3 bases and J by 4 bases, leaving 6 bases between them. Per the germline V gene, CDR1 is LNHDA and CDR2 is SQIVND (reference sequence). CDR3 protein: CASSMSGNEKLFF. For the CDR3, the DNA is TGTGCCAGTAGTATGAGCGGTAATGAAAAACTGTTTTTT.

The V gene is TRBV7-2, the J gene TRBJ2-7; 9 bases match TRBD1. From germline, CDR1 is SGHTA and CDR2 FQGNSA. After removal of 3 bases from V and 2 bases from J, the junction contained 2 bases not matched to a gene. This CDR3 is built from 14 residues. The CDR3 sequence is CASSFWDRAYEQYF. DNA for the CDR3: TGTGCCAGCAGCTTTTGGGACAGGGCCTACGAGCAGTACTTC.

This sequence joins TRBV7-9 and TRBJ2-2, with a tentative D call TRBD1 (5 bases). V was clipped by 1 base and J by 5 bases, with 11 bases between them. Germline V gene sequence: CDR1 SEHNR, CDR2 FQNEAQ (reference sequence). The CDR3 runs to 15 residues. This CDR3 reads CASSLGQGRTGELFF. CDR3 in DNA: TGTGCCAGCAGCTTAGGGCAGGGCCGGACCGGGGAGCTGTTTTTT.

The J gene is TRBJ1-1, the V gene TRBV6-1, with D hard to call. Trimming shortened V by 2 bases and J by 0 bases, and 10 bases separated the two germline ends. Per the germline V gene, CDR1 is MNHNS and CDR2 is SASEGT. This CDR3 region has 15 residues. In nucleotides, the CDR3 is TGTGCCAGCAGTGAAAGCCGGAGTCTGAACACTGAAGCTTTCTTT. Amino acids: CASSESRSLNTEAFF.

This chain links TRBV5-1 with TRBJ2-3; D is undetermined. This CDR3 spans 15 amino acids. CDR1 SGHRS and CDR2 YFSETQ come from the germline V gene. V lost 0 bases and J lost 0, with 8 bases in between. In DNA, the CDR3 is TGCGCCAGCAGCTTGGCCGGCACTAGCACAGATACGCAGTATTTT. This gives the protein CASSLAGTSTDTQYF.

The chain carries TRBV21-1 and TRBJ2-7; TRBD2, as called in the table, went unchecked against the DNA. TRBV21-1 is marked as a pseudogene. The CDR3 loop spans 15 amino acids. The CDR3 coding sequence is TGTGCCAGCAGCAAAGGGGCGGGGCGCCGATACGAGCAGTACGTC. Translated, it gives CASSKGAGRRYEQYV.

The gene calls are TRBV10-1 and TRBJ2-3; D perhaps matches TRBD1 (6 bases). Trimming left V 3 bases short and J 3 bases short, with 13 bases between. This CDR3 has 15 amino acids. The germline V gene encodes CDR1 WNHNN and CDR2 SYGVQD (reference sequence). In DNA, the CDR3 is TGCGCCAGCAGTGACCCAGGGGCTGGTACAGATACGCAGTATTTT. Translated: CASSDPGAGTDTQYF.

The chain carries TRBV28 and TRBJ1-3; the D is unclear. The CDR3 totals 15 residues. Germline CDR1 reads MDHEN; CDR2 reads SYDVKM. The V gene lost 3 bases and the J gene lost 2 bases, with 11 bases spanning the gap. CDR3 bases: TGTGCCAGCAGTTTCCAACGAGTCGCTGGAAACACCATATATTTT. Amino acids: CASSFQRVAGNTIYF.

The chain uses TRBV13 and TRBJ1-3, with D unresolved. This CDR3 contains 14 residues. Germline V gene lookup returns CDR1 PRHDT and CDR2 FYEKMQ (reference sequence). V was shortened by 2 bases and J by 3 bases, with 8 bases between the two germline ends. The CDR3 DNA is TGTGCCAGCAGCTTAAGGCTGGGTGGAAACACCATATATTTT. This encodes CASSLRLGGNTIYF.

The chain couples TRBV28 to TRBJ2-7; D unclear. V lost 5 bases and J lost 2, with 13 bases in between. Germline loops: CDR1 MDHEN, CDR2 SYDVKM. The CDR3 consists of 14 residues. The CDR3 reads CASSPGDKPYEQYV. The CDR3 DNA is TGTGCCAGCAGTCCCGGAGATAAGCCCTACGAGCAGTACGTC.

The chain links TRBV27 to TRBJ1-4; TRBD1 matches at 10 bases. The CDR3 covers 16 residues. V trimming: 6 bases; J trimming: 8 bases; junction bases outside the gene matches: 12. Germline V lookup: CDR1 MNHEY, CDR2 SMNVEV (reference sequence). The CDR3 DNA is TGTGCCAGCAGCCGAACGACAGGGGGCCGCGGGGAAAAACTGTTTTTT. Amino acid sequence: CASSRTTGGRGEKLFF.

The V and J genes are TRBV13 and TRBJ2-3; 11 nucleotides align to TRBD2. Germline lookup yields CDR1 PRHDT and CDR2 FYEKMQ (reference sequence). J gave up 2 bases and V 7 bases, and 14 bases lay outside the gene matches. This CDR3 is built from 18 residues. The CDR3 region is CASKVLAGGRSDTDTQYF. The CDR3 region has the DNA TGTGCCAGCAAGGTCCTAGCGGGGGGCCGCTCAGACACAGATACGCAGTATTTT.

There are a few counts of this clone. This rearrangement joins TRBV19 to TRBJ2-5; tentatively, D is TRBD1 (5 bases). The CDR3 loop spans 12 amino acids. Germline V gives CDR1 LNHDA, CDR2 SQIVND (reference sequence). V was cut by 5 bases and J by 3 bases, with 7 bases left in between. CDR3 loop: CASSPGKETQYF. DNA of the CDR3: TGTGCCAGTAGTCCAGGGAAAGAGACCCAGTACTTC.

This clone was seen a handful of times. The chain uses TRBV10-3 and TRBJ1-5; D perhaps matches TRBD1 (5 bases). This CDR3 region has 13 residues. Germline assignment: CDR1 ENHRY and CDR2 SYGVKD. Between the trimmed V and J ends, which lost 4 bases and 5 bases, there was a span of 9 bases. The CDR3 protein is CAISVGDDQPQHF. The DNA for the CDR3 is TGTGCCATCAGTGTAGGGGATGATCAGCCCCAGCATTTT.

The gene calls are TRBV5-6 and TRBJ2-3, with D perhaps TRBD1 (6 bases). Germline assignment: CDR1 SGHDT and CDR2 YYEEEE. Trimming took 4 bases from V and 2 from J, leaving 17 bases between them. The CDR3 length is 16 residues. The CDR3 DNA reads as TGTGCCAGCAGCATAGATGGGGGCGGGTACACAGATACGCAGTATTTT. It codes for CASSIDGGGYTDTQYF.

The genes are TRBV7-8 and TRBJ1-2; D call uncertain. Germline lookup yields CDR1 SGHVS and CDR2 FQNEAQ. V dropped 1 base and J dropped 2 bases, with 8 bases sitting between them. The CDR3 runs to 14 residues. The chain's CDR3 is CASSLVAGNYGYTF. In DNA, the CDR3 is TGTGCCAGCAGCTTAGTGGCAGGAAACTATGGCTACACCTTC.

The rearrangement links TRBV6-6 to TRBJ1-6; no reliable D call. V was cut by 5 bases and J by 3 bases, with 11 bases left in between. CDR1 and CDR2 from the germline V gene are MNHNY and SVGAGI (reference sequence). The CDR3 has 15 residues. CDR3 residues: CASSMGTLYNSPLHF. Written as DNA, the CDR3 is TGTGCCAGCAGTATGGGTACACTCTATAATTCACCCCTCCACTTT.

This clone has a handful of counts. This chain connects TRBV19 to TRBJ2-1; D is unclear. The CDR3 extends over 14 amino acids. Trimming removed 4 bases at V and 11 bases at J, with 18 bases between. CDR1 and CDR2 from the germline V gene are LNHDA and SQIVND (reference sequence). The CDR3 loop is CASSTFTILPQQFF. CDR3 DNA sequence: TGTGCCAGTAGTACTTTCACGATACTCCCCCAGCAGTTCTTC.

The V call is TRBV11-2, the J call TRBJ1-1; tentative D call: TRBD1 (5 bases). The CDR3 spans 14 residues. Germline CDR1 and CDR2: SGHAT and FQNNGV. With 5 bases removed from V and 4 bases from J, the gap between germline ends came to 14 bases. DNA for the CDR3: TGTGCCAGCAGCCCGGGAAGGGGAAGCACTGAAGCTTTCTTT. Its translation is CASSPGRGSTEAFF.

V gene TRBV11-2 combines with J gene TRBJ2-5; D perhaps matches TRBD1 (5 bases). The germline V gene has CDR1 SGHAT and CDR2 FQNNGV. V was trimmed by 3 bases and J by 5 bases, leaving 10 bases between them. The CDR3 is made up of 13 amino acids. The CDR3 DNA is TGTGCCAGCAGCTTCTCTAGACAGGAGACCCAGTACTTC. Translating it yields CASSFSRQETQYF.